The 5 T cell receptor beta chains below come from one sample, sequenced in a study of a mutant IDH1 vaccine in newly diagnosed glioma. As to time point: baseline, week 1 (first vaccination visit). Described treatment: pre-vaccination baseline after standard-of-care therapy. Produced via immunoSEQ multiplex PCR; TCRdb's table is partial and in-frame only. The sample yields roughly 46,000 clones, 86% seen once. The sequences come from PBMCs, collected from a glioma patient treated with radiotherapy, temozolomide or both. The origin of the receptors is a man aged 35 to 55 with glioma.

The chain joins TRBV4-2 to TRBJ2-7, with D perhaps matching TRBD2 (6 bases). This CDR3 has 13 residues. V lost 11 bases and J lost 2, with 16 bases in between. CDR1 is LGHNA and CDR2 is YNFKEQ in the germline V gene. The CDR3, as DNA: TGTGCCGGTCCAGCGGGCGCCGCCTACGAGCAGTACTTC. Translation: CAGPAGAAYEQYF.

The table lists this clone with a count of one. J is TRBJ1-1 and V is TRBV9, with 7 nucleotides matching TRBD1. With V trimmed by 1 base and J by 0 bases, 3 bases remained unmatched. Germline V CDR1 and CDR2: SGDLS, YYNGEE. The CDR3 runs 15 residues. The DNA of the CDR3 is TGTGCCAGCAGCGTACTGACAGGGTTGAACACTGAAGCTTTCTTT. This sequence encodes CASSVLTGLNTEAFF.

The V gene is TRBV19, the J gene TRBJ2-7, with TRBD2 as a possible D gene (5 bases). There are 15 residues in the CDR3. The V gene's germline CDR1 is LNHDA and CDR2 SQIVND (reference sequence). V lost 3 bases to trimming and J lost 3 bases, with 15 bases between them. The CDR3 reads CASSMARDYYYEQYF. The DNA for the CDR3 is TGTGCCAGTAGTATGGCCCGCGACTACTACTACGAGCAGTACTTC.

The J gene is TRBJ2-7, the V gene TRBV15; 8 nucleotides agree with TRBD1. Germline assignment: CDR1 LNHNV and CDR2 YYDKDF (reference sequence). The V and J ends lost 3 bases and 5 bases, in that order; junction bases with no gene match: 6. The CDR3 is 14 amino acids. The CDR3 region is CATSSSRGLHEQYF. The CDR3 DNA follows: TGTGCCACCAGCAGTTCCAGGGGGCTTCACGAGCAGTACTTC.

The CDR3 is CASSSTGGWGQYF. In DNA, the CDR3 is TGTGCCAGCAGCTCCACAGGGGGCTGGGGGCAGTATTTT. The rearrangement joins TRBV7-3 to TRBJ2-3; 9 bases fit TRBD1. Per germline, CDR1 SGHTA and CDR2 FQGTGA. This CDR3 region has 13 residues. V gave up 4 bases and J gave up 11 bases; unmatched junction bases: 7.